Here is one T cell receptor beta chain with its context. Time point in this sample: persistent/refractory GD, antithyroid drugs over 5 years with positive TRAb. The TCR library was prepared using RNA isolated from PBMCs. V lost 6 bases to trimming and J lost 6 bases, with 12 bases between them. Germline V gene data show CDR1 as MDHEN and CDR2 as SYDVKM. The CDR3 has 12 amino acids. The data were obtained in a study of regulatory T cells in long-lasting Graves disease. Assembly of TCR beta libraries relied on iRepertoire HTBI primers together with Arm-PCR of CDR3 regions. One entry per CDR3 protein, called by TCRdb with MiXCR from the multiplex PCR reads. The data hold 500,000 to 800,000 distinct CDR3 sequences, with around 30% observed a single time.

The clonotype originates from a female donor with Graves disease. The specimen comprised peripheral blood mononuclear cells (PBMCs), sampled when the disease was refractory, from a patient treated with antithyroid drugs. This chain uses TRBV28 with TRBJ2-7; no firm D call. In DNA, the CDR3 is TGTGCCAGCAGCCCACCTTACCCCGAGCAGTACTTC. Encoded protein: CASSPPYPEQYF.